Listed below are T cell receptor beta chains from one sample, sequenced in a study of T cell responses to AZD1222 COVID-19 vaccine. Profiled with immunoSEQ multiplex PCR; TCRdb holds only in-frame clones, not every one. The sample includes some 120,000 clones, about 89% of them seen just once. The sample in question was peripheral blood, obtained on day 0 of AZD1222 vaccination. These receptors originate from an adult in good health. Each CDR3 is given without its conserved first and last residue.

>TRBV4-2|13|TRBJ1-4
ASSQTRGVREKLF
>TRBV30|11|TRBJ1-5
AWSAAGNQPQH
>TRBV12-3/TRBV12-4|11|TRBJ2-7
ASSFGTSYEQY
>TRBV3-1/TRBV3-2|10|TRBJ1-2
ASRTVNYGYT
>TRBV9|9|TRBJ2-2
ASSNTGELF
>TRBV2|11|TRBJ2-1
ASRREGVGEQF
>TRBV27|12|TRBJ2-5
ASSPLDRQETQY
>TRBV19|17|TRBJ1-1
ASNWGPGGANLMNTEAF
>TRBV24-1|12|TRBJ2-1
ATSDRGQGNEQF
>TRBV3-1/TRBV3-2|10|TRBJ1-2
ASSQEGRGYT
>TRBV7-8|15|TRBJ1-2
ASSLVTYGTGDYGYT
>TRBV6-2/TRBV6-3|13|TRBJ2-3
ASSYRQGRTDTQY
>TRBV5-5|14|TRBJ2-3
ASSLPGTGGTDTQY
>TRBV7-9|9|TRBJ2-2
ASTVTGELF
>TRBV5-1|14|TRBJ1-6
ASSVGGLGYNSPLH
>TRBV5-5|13|TRBJ1-6
ASSPLQNYNSPLH
>TRBV9|12|TRBJ1-2
ASSPGQENYGYT
>TRBV19|12|TRBJ2-4
ASSPWGGRDIQY
>TRBV25-1|12|TRBJ2-3
ASSDDASTDTQY
>TRBV12-3/TRBV12-4|10|TRBJ1-1
ASIPRDSEAF
>TRBV28|13|TRBJ2-7
ASSPRTSGSGEQY
>TRBV2|13|TRBJ1-1
ASSRQGPMNTEAF
>TRBV14|16|TRBJ2-1
ASSQDVTSGSGGNEQF
>TRBV2|12|TRBJ1-2
ASPPVGEQDGYT
>TRBV28|11|TRBJ2-7
ASSLPGRNEQY
>TRBV27|11|TRBJ1-1
ASSPDRVTEAF
>TRBV5-1|9|TRBJ1-2
ASSQDYGYT
>TRBV28|11|TRBJ1-1
ASSSRTRPGAF
>TRBV7-8|13|TRBJ2-5
ASSPGLAVQETQY